This entry describes one TCR beta chain. This clone was detected only once. Its binding antigen is unknown. Qualities for individual bases were not recorded, and no much larger clone is one base off. The record originates from a study of T cell responses to AZD1222 COVID-19 vaccine (dated by TCRdb to 2020 to 2022). Some background on the complete study: TCR sequencing covered more than 230 trial participants: 200 to 220 given two doses of AZD1222 and about 26 given two doses of MenACWY control vaccine. Trial participants were enrolled into age subgroups of 18-55, 56-69 and 70-plus years, which contained about 150, 28 and 57 TCR-sequenced participants, respectively. Paper-wide results and their limitations: Epitopes outside the regions mutated in the B.1.351 and B.1.1.7 variants were reportedly recognized by nearly half of the unique spike-specific TCRs. CD4 TCRs associated with the vaccine covered the entire spike protein, and the dominant responses were in regions 160-218 and 743-854. In the small 56-69-year group, the increase in depth fell short of significance, most likely because of low power. Participants were mostly white British and included more females than males, and it was suggested by the authors that clonal diversity may have been underestimated. Spike-specific TCR breadth and depth rose significantly after two AZD1222 doses compared with day 0 and with MenACWY recipients. Because no samples from the day 14 peak response were available, repertoires could be characterized only after the peak T cell response. Only six AZD1222 recipients were SARS-CoV-2 seropositive at baseline, limiting conclusions about previously exposed vaccinees.

The CDR3 regions of human TCRbeta chains were analyzed by immunosequencing. The original methods were these. Repertoire TCRs were checked for matches against a reference library of SARS-CoV-2-specific TCRs that had been generated using the MIRA antigen-specificity platform. Breadth was defined as the fraction of unique TCRs that were SARS-CoV-2-associated. Depth was defined as the fraction of total T cells that were SARS-CoV-2-associated. Using the MIRA data, each spike-specific TCR was assigned both to the spike region to which the TCR was reactive and to a CD4 or CD8 class. Log10-transformed breadth and depth values were compared by one-way ANOVA with Sidak's multiple comparisons tests. This immuneACCESS table, as held by TCRdb, lists in-frame sequences with V and J called but not all clones. Of the missing ones, under half trace to an unresolved V gene in checked studies; the others have no known cause. V and J calls and clone size are copied from that table; D and trimming were computed from the DNA. This sample is represented by over 100,000 clones; roughly 88% of them were singletons. In total, the top ten clones hold around 13% of the sample.

The germline V gene specifies SGHRS as CDR1 and YFSETQ as CDR2. V and J are trimmed by 3 bases and 1 base, and the gene matches miss 1 base of the junction. Counted from cysteine to phenylalanine, this CDR3 has 14 amino acids. The only DNA kept is the CDR3, 42 bases in frame from the first base. The time point label corresponds to: baseline before first vaccination. The treatment or condition label of this sample denotes: meningococcal conjugate vaccine given as trial control. Vaccinee samples were obtained from the UK trials COV001 and COV002, which included a single-blind randomized controlled phase 2/3 trial of AZD1222 (ChAdOx1 nCoV-19) in healthy adults. Trial participant PBMC samples were collected at day 0 and day 28 after the second dose for TCRbeta chain sequencing.

The specimen comprised peripheral blood, sampled on day 0 of MenACWY control vaccination. The chain links TRBV5-1 with TRBJ2-5; 9 nucleotides in the junction match TRBD1. The receptor was derived from an adult in good health. The CDR3 here reads CASSWGQGQETQYF. The DNA reads as follows: TGCGCCAGCAGCTGGGGACAGGGCCAAGAGACCCAGTACTTC. Full variable domain (CDR3 extended with the reference TRBV5-1 and TRBJ2-5 proteins): KAGVTQTPRYLIKTRGQQVTLSCSPISGHRSVSWYQQTPGQGLQFLFEYFSETQRNKGNFPGRFSGRQFSNSRSEMNVSTLELGDSALYLCASSWGQGQETQYFGPGTRLLVL.